This entry lists 15 T cell receptor beta chains sequenced from one sample in a study of T cell changes during pregnancy in multiple sclerosis. Some clones are missing from TCRdb's copy, which holds only in-frame ones; the method was immunoSEQ multiplex PCR. This repertoire shows just under 40,000 clones, about nine tenths found once; its top ten account for more than 0.45%. The material was CD4+ T cells from peripheral blood mononuclear cells, obtained in the first trimester of pregnancy. The receptors originated from a female donor in good health, enrolled as a control in a pregnancy study.

The chain employs TRBV27 and TRBJ1-2, with TRBD1 as a possible D gene (5 bases). V lost 5 bases to trimming and J lost 5 bases, with 6 bases between them. Germline V gives CDR1 MNHEY, CDR2 SMNVEV (reference sequence). The CDR3 runs to 11 residues. DNA for the CDR3: TGTGCCAGCAGTGGGGGGTATGGCTACACCTTC. Protein sequence: CASSGGYGYTF.

V is TRBV29-1 and J is TRBJ1-5, with D perhaps TRBD1 (6 bases). The CDR3 runs to 13 residues. V was trimmed by 6 bases and J by 0 bases, leaving 9 bases between them. Germline CDR1 SQVTM, CDR2 ANQGSEA. In DNA form, the CDR3 reads TGCAGCGTCCGGACAGCTAGCAATCAGCCCCAGCATTTT. Protein: CSVRTASNQPQHF.

The V gene is TRBV15, the J gene TRBJ2-6; 8 bases are a match to TRBD1. CDR1 LNHNV and CDR2 YYDKDF come from the germline V gene (reference sequence). This CDR3 has 14 residues. With V trimmed by 5 bases and J by 5 bases, 2 bases remained unmatched. The CDR3 region has the DNA TGTGCCACCAGCCAGGGGGCAAGGGCCAACGTCCTGACTTTC. It specifies CATSQGARANVLTF.

CDR3 protein: CASSPRISATGAQHF. In DNA form, the CDR3 reads TGTGCCAGCAGCCCCAGAATCTCAGCCACGGGTGCCCAGCATTTT. The rearrangement joins TRBV4-2 to TRBJ1-5; D unclear. Trimming took off 4 bases at V and 11 bases at J, with 21 bases between the two ends. The germline V gene has CDR1 LGHNA and CDR2 YNFKEQ. The CDR3 spans 15 residues.

The chain combines TRBV2 with TRBJ1-5; D remains unclear. Germline V gives CDR1 SNHLY, CDR2 FYNNEI. This CDR3 is 15 amino acids long. Trimming left V 7 bases short and J 4 bases short, with 17 bases between. The CDR3 DNA follows: TGTGCCAGCAAAGGAGGGATTTTCGTTAATCAGCCCCAGCATTTT. Its translation: CASKGGIFVNQPQHF.

This chain joins TRBV9 and TRBJ2-2; possibly TRBD1 for D (5 bases). The germline CDR1 and CDR2 sequences are SGDLS and YYNGEE. The CDR3 has 16 amino acids. Trimming removed 4 bases from V and 2 bases from J, with 15 bases in between. Written as DNA, the CDR3 is TGTGCCAGCAGCCCCCGACAGAAGGGAAACACCGGGGAGCTGTTTTTT. Amino acids: CASSPRQKGNTGELFF.

V and J are TRBV5-6 and TRBJ2-1, with TRBD2 matching over 10 bases. The V gene end was trimmed by 4 bases and the J gene end by 10 bases; junction bases not matched to a gene: 8. Germline CDR1 SGHDT, CDR2 YYEEEE. The CDR3 extends over 14 amino acids. DNA of the CDR3: TGTGCCAGCAGCCGCCCTAGCGGGGGAGGAGAGCAGTTCTTC. This sequence encodes CASSRPSGGGEQFF.

The chain links TRBV6-6 to TRBJ1-5; no clear D gene. V was trimmed by 5 bases and J by 5 bases, leaving 7 bases between them. Germline V CDR1 and CDR2: MNHNY, SVGAGI (reference sequence). The CDR3 contains 12 residues. The CDR3 coding sequence is TGTGCCAGCAGTATAAATGATCAGCCCCAGCATTTT. This codes for CASSINDQPQHF.

The V gene is TRBV6-1, the J gene TRBJ2-7; TRBD2 matches at 7 bases. CDR1 MNHNS and CDR2 SASEGT come from the germline V gene. The CDR3 contains 16 residues. V lost 4 bases to trimming and J lost 2 bases; unmatched junction nucleotides: 11. The CDR3 DNA is TGTGCCAGCAGTGCAAGGGAGGGCCAACCTACCTACGAGCAGTACTTC. Translating it yields CASSAREGQPTYEQYF.

The chain combines TRBV2 with TRBJ1-1; 9 nucleotides match TRBD1. With 6 bases clipped from V and 7 bases from J, the junction kept 15 bases outside the gene matches. CDR1 is SNHLY and CDR2 is FYNNEI in the germline V gene. CDR3 length: 16 residues. The CDR3 region is CASSRQGGRVEGEAFF. The CDR3 DNA is TGTGCCAGCAGCCGACAGGGGGGTAGGGTAGAAGGTGAAGCTTTCTTT.

The CDR3 nucleotides are TGTGCCAGCAGTTCGGGACTAGCGGGGGGGGCCGGGGAGCTGTTTTTT. It is translated as CASSSGLAGGAGELFF. The chain employs TRBV6-5 and TRBJ2-2; 16 positions agree with TRBD2. The junction had 2 bases not matched to a gene; V was cut back by 4 bases and J by 6 bases. This CDR3 is 16 amino acids long. From germline, CDR1 is MNHEY and CDR2 SVGAGI.

The V gene is TRBV29-1, the J gene TRBJ1-1, with D maybe TRBD1 (5 bases). V was pared by 7 bases and J by 0 bases, with 27 bases between. Germline CDR1 is SQVTM and CDR2 is ANQGSEA. The CDR3 is 18 residues long. CDR3 coding DNA: TGCAGCGGGATTGGGGCGGGGAAGGGCAATAGGCTGAACACTGAAGCTTTCTTT. Translated: CSGIGAGKGNRLNTEAFF. The full variable domain, completed using reference TRBV29-1 and TRBJ1-1, is SAVISQKPSRDICQRGTSLTIQCQVDSQVTMMFWYRQQPGQSLTLIATANQGSEATYESGFVIDKFPISRPNLTFSTLTVSNMSPEDSSIYLCSGIGAGKGNRLNTEAFFGQGTRLTVV.

The chain links TRBV12-5 to TRBJ2-4; 9 bases fit TRBD2. CDR1 and CDR2 from the germline V gene are LGHNT and FRNRAP. This CDR3 spans 17 amino acids. V lost 6 bases and J lost 4; bases outside the gene matches: 13. The CDR3 here is CASGHPLVAGGKNIQYF. The CDR3 coding sequence is TGTGCTAGTGGGCACCCTCTGGTGGCGGGGGGGAAAAACATTCAGTACTTC.

This clone was seen only once. The rearrangement links TRBV7-9 to TRBJ2-5; the D gene is possibly TRBD1 (5 bases). Trimming removed 1 base at V and 5 bases at J, with 11 bases between. CDR1 is SEHNR and CDR2 is FQNEAQ in the germline V gene (reference sequence). This CDR3 region has 14 residues. The CDR3 is CASSLGGSGETQYF. The CDR3 bases are TGTGCCAGCAGCTTAGGGGGATCAGGGGAGACCCAGTACTTC.

V usage is TRBV5-4 and J usage is TRBJ1-1, with 7 bases lining up with TRBD1. The CDR3 runs to 15 residues. V dropped 4 bases and J dropped 1; count of bases not matched to a gene: 7. Per germline, CDR1 SGHNT and CDR2 YYREEE (reference sequence). The CDR3 region is CASSPLRDRNTEAFF. The CDR3 DNA is TGTGCCAGCAGCCCTCTGCGGGACAGGAACACTGAAGCTTTCTTT.